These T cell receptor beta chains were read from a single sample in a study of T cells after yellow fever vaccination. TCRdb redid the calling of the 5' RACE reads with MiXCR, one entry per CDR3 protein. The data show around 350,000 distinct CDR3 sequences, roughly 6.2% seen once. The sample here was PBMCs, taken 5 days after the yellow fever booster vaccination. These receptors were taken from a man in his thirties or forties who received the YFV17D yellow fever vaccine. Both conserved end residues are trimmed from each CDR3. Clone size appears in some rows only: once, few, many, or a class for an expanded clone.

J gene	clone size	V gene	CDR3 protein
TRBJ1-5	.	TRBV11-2	ASSLGPPLGQPQH
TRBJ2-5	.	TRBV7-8	ASSPTGSLGKTQY
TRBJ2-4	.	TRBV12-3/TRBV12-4	ACCSSTSGRRAKNIQY
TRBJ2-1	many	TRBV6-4	ASSEGLAGNEQF
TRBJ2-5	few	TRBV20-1	SARVSRETQY
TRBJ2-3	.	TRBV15	ATSTREGRYTQY
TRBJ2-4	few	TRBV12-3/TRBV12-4	ASSSSGGGNIQY
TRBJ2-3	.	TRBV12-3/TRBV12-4	ASTLGTSGSLSTDTQY
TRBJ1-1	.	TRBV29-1	SAEGGFDTEAF
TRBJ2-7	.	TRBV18	ASSVGGSHYEQY
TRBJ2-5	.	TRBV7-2	ASSLAHLRRGPGKTQY
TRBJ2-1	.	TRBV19	ASSGLERLAGSNEQF
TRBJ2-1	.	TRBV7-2	ASSDSSGRSYEQF
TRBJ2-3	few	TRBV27	ASKRGGAVGHTQY
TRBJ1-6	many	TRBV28	ASSFGGSSYNSPLH
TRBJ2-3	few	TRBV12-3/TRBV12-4	ASSHRERPDTQY
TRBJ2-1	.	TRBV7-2	ASSPGLAGGGEQF
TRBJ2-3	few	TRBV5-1	ASSLHGQGTDTQY
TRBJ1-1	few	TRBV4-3	ASSQDRGGNTEAF
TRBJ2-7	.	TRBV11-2	ASTQWEAGSYEQY